This TCR beta chain was found in a study of T cells in Graves' hyperthyroidism and ophthalmopathy. Background on the study: Peripheral blood draws took place at initial diagnosis, ahead of any treatment.

Graves' hyperthyroidism was deemed stable absent ophthalmopathy progression within 18 months. Clinicians diagnosed patients from clinical symptoms, serum thyroxine and TRAb, thyroid ultrasound and orbital computed tomography. This clonotype was seen at least ten times. Its matching antigen is unknown. Study-level results: Ophthalmopathy was predicted by the model a median of 6.5 months ahead of onset.

TCR beta CDR3 regions were amplified from RNA. First-round RT-PCR targeting the TCR CDR3 was performed with the HTBI primer set. A single record per CDR3 protein comes from TCRdb applying MiXCR to the multiplex PCR reads. The table lists 200,000 to 250,000 distinct CDR3 sequences, around 20% of them singletons. This CDR3 contains 16 residues. CDR1 is SGHTA, CDR2 FQGNSA, per germline. The V end was cut by 5 bases, the J end by 4 bases, with 20 bases between. Sequencing was performed on blood. The TCR sequence derives from a man between 40 and 49 years old with Graves' hyperthyroidism. The chain uses TRBV7-2 and TRBJ1-2; D is ambiguous. The CDR3 loop reads CASSNDPGSRSYGYTF. The DNA for the CDR3 is TGTGCCAGCAGCAACGACCCCGGGTCGCGGAGCTATGGCTACACCTTC. The entire variable domain, with the rest obtained from reference TRBV7-2 and TRBJ1-2, is as follows: GAGVSQSPSNKVTEKGKDVELRCDPISGHTALYWYRQSLGQGLEFLIYFQGNSAPDKSGLPSDRFSAERTGGSVSTLTIQRTQQEDSAVYLCASSNDPGSRSYGYTFGSGTRLTVV.